This is a list of T cell receptor beta chains from one sample in a study of graft-versus-host responses after intestinal transplantation. The protocol was immunoSEQ multiplex PCR, while the TCRdb copy is restricted to in-frame clones and leaves out a portion. Of about 54,000 clones listed, about 89% are singletons. The material was PBMCs, obtained roughly 95 weeks after intestinal transplant. Receptor source: a human patient who received an intestinal transplant, so some T cells may come from the graft donor. Each CDR3 is given with its conserved first and last residue.

TRBJ2-7 | TRBV15 | CATSRDQDPSYEQYF
TRBJ1-3 | TRBV9 | CASSVGIQGDTIYF
TRBJ2-5 | TRBV12-5 | CASGLPYQETQYF
TRBJ2-2 | TRBV6-5 | CASSPWTSVRELFF
TRBJ1-1 | TRBV5-4 | CASSLQGRNAEAFF
TRBJ1-4 | TRBV7-2 | CASAQTATNEKLFF
TRBJ2-5 | TRBV10-1 | CASGEQGRETQYF
TRBJ1-5 | TRBV10-3 | CAISVGSDQPQHF
TRBJ1-5 | TRBV19 | CASTGQGFQPQHF
TRBJ2-5 | TRBV27 | CASSPLAGVQTQYF
TRBJ1-6 | TRBV5-5 | CASSLTGSPNSPLHF
TRBJ2-7 | TRBV5-1 | CASSPGTSGKTYEQYF
TRBJ2-2 | TRBV18 | CASSPPGPNTGELFF
TRBJ1-1 | TRBV27 | CASSLTSIPHAGGMNTEAFF
TRBJ1-2 | TRBV19 | CATGQGPKYYGYTF
TRBJ1-2 | TRBV18 | CASSPTTDGYTF
TRBJ1-6 | TRBV10-3 | CAISGTDPNSPLHF
TRBJ1-4 | TRBV5-1 | CASSRGDSNEKLFF
TRBJ1-2 | TRBV10-3 | CAISRQNRASGYGYTF
TRBJ2-3 | TRBV6-4 | CASGLGGPGDTQYF
TRBJ2-7 | TRBV30 | CATKRGYEQYF
TRBJ2-5 | TRBV25-1 | CASSVNRAPETQYF
TRBJ1-2 | TRBV27 | CASRGGYYGYTF
TRBJ1-2 | TRBV27 | CASSPTGGEYRYTF
TRBJ2-6 | TRBV19 | CASSHGSSGANVLTF
TRBJ2-7 | TRBV6-1 | CASRDRGREQYF
TRBJ1-1 | TRBV10-1 | CGSNLSSNTEAFF
TRBJ2-5 | TRBV5-6 | CASSFLRGGPPKTQYF
TRBJ1-3 | TRBV6-1 | CASSVGGSSGNTIYF
TRBJ2-5 | TRBV25-1 | CASTRPSPTETQYF
TRBJ2-1 | TRBV11-3 | CASRRGLANNEQFF
TRBJ2-7 | TRBV19 | CASSQVQTYEQYF
TRBJ2-7 | TRBV7-2 | CASSPLAGPRYEQYF
TRBJ2-7 | TRBV7-7 | CASSPSSGGQEKQYF
TRBJ2-7 | TRBV18 | CASSPPAGGFYEQYF
TRBJ2-5 | TRBV5-1 | CASSREDRTQETQYF
TRBJ2-1 | TRBV7-8 | CASSLDQGQVLGNEQFF
TRBJ2-7 | TRBV6-6 | CASSYTGNSKNEQYF
TRBJ1-4 | TRBV27 | CASKPRGWSEGGGVGWEKLFF
TRBJ1-5 | TRBV14 | CASSPGSWAQHF
TRBJ2-7 | TRBV5-1 | CASSSNTRGAKQYF
TRBJ2-7 | TRBV27 | CASSLLGEQYF
TRBJ2-3 | TRBV11-2 | CASSLGAGGPGGTDTQYF
TRBJ2-7 | TRBV29-1 | CSAVTGPYEQYF
TRBJ2-7 | TRBV11-3 | CASSNLAGAHSYEQYF
TRBJ1-1 | TRBV11-3 | CASTRANTEAFF
TRBJ2-1 | TRBV7-9 | CASSSIPGLAGLF
TRBJ2-7 | TRBV4-1 | CASSHVSPGQGYEQYF
TRBJ2-1 | TRBV15 | CATSEASNEQFF
TRBJ2-1 | TRBV18 | CASSPNRDEQFF